The 6 T cell receptor beta chains below were found in one sample sequenced in a study of siplizumab effects on memory and regulatory T cells. TCRdb's table, derived via immunoSEQ multiplex PCR, lists solely in-frame clones and lacks some. The data show about 100,000 clones, about 94% seen once. The specimen sequenced was non-Treg CD4+ T cells sorted from blood. These receptors came from a human donor in good health.

This chain uses TRBV27 with TRBJ2-3; TRBD2 agrees at 7 bases. The germline V gene has CDR1 MNHEY and CDR2 SMNVEV (reference sequence). Trimming at V came to 4 bases and at J to 6 bases, leaving 7 bases not matched to a gene. The CDR3 consists of 14 residues. The CDR3 reads CASSSGGGRDTQYF. In nucleotides, the CDR3 is TGTGCCAGCAGTTCTGGGGGGGGAAGGGATACGCAGTATTTT.

This chain connects TRBV11-3 to TRBJ1-2; D gene ambiguous. V was cut by 4 bases and J by 4 bases, with 10 bases left in between. This CDR3 spans 13 amino acids. The germline CDR1 and CDR2 sequences are SGHNT and YENEEA. CDR3 bases: TGTGCCAGCAGCTCAAGGGAGGGCTATGGCTACACCTTC. Translation gives CASSSREGYGYTF.

The V and J genes are TRBV10-3 and TRBJ1-1; D might be TRBD1 (5 bases). The CDR3 is made up of 14 amino acids. The V end was cut by 10 bases, the J end by 0 bases, with 15 bases between. CDR1 is ENHRY, CDR2 SYGVKD, per germline. This CDR3 is CASARRDLNTEAFF. The CDR3 DNA reads as TGTGCCAGTGCCCGAAGGGACCTGAACACTGAAGCTTTCTTT.

This clone was seen a single time. The J gene is TRBJ2-5, the V gene TRBV28; 9 positions match TRBD2. There are 14 residues in the CDR3. Trimming took 2 bases from V and 5 from J; bases not matched to a gene: 3. Germline V CDR1 and CDR2: MDHEN, SYDVKM. In DNA form, the CDR3 reads TGTGCCAGCAGTTTACTAGCGGGAAGGGAGACCCAGTACTTC. The encoded protein is CASSLLAGRETQYF. Full variable domain (remainder filled in from reference TRBV28 and TRBJ2-5): DVKVTQSSRYLVKRTGEKVFLECVQDMDHENMFWYRQDPGLGLRLIYFSYDVKMKEKGDIPEGYSVSREKKERFSLILESASTNQTSMYLCASSLLAGRETQYFGPGTRLLVL.

This clone was seen more than once but under ten times. This chain uses TRBV19 with TRBJ1-3; no definite D call. The CDR3 sequence is 15 residues long. The germline V and J ends were trimmed by 0 bases and 4 bases, with 10 bases remaining between them. Germline assignment: CDR1 LNHDA and CDR2 SQIVND (reference sequence). CDR3 sequence (DNA): TGTGCCAGTAGTATAGATATGTTTCGAGGAAACACCATATATTTT. Translated: CASSIDMFRGNTIYF.

This sequence joins TRBV28 and TRBJ1-1; D remains ambiguous. The CDR3 runs 12 residues. CDR1 is MDHEN and CDR2 is SYDVKM in the germline V gene. V lost 3 bases, J lost 7 bases, and 9 bases lay in between. In DNA, the CDR3 is TGTGCCAGCAGTTTGCCATGGTTTGAAGCTTTCTTT. Its protein is CASSLPWFEAFF. The variable domain in full, with the rest retrieved from reference TRBV28 and TRBJ1-1, is DVKVTQSSRYLVKRTGEKVFLECVQDMDHENMFWYRQDPGLGLRLIYFSYDVKMKEKGDIPEGYSVSREKKERFSLILESASTNQTSMYLCASSLPWFEAFFGQGTRLTVV.